The rows below give T cell receptor beta chains drawn from one sample of a study of spatial heterogeneity in lung cancer. TCRdb re-derived calls from the 5' RACE reads in MiXCR, one entry per CDR3 protein. The sample shows some 35,000 distinct CDR3 sequences, about 7.9% of them seen only once. The sample consisted of PBMCs, taken at follow-up. These TCRs come from a male donor with early-stage non-small cell lung cancer. The CDR3 runs from the conserved cysteine through the conserved F or W. Fields, in order: clone size, D gene, V gene, CDR3 length, J gene, CDR3 DNA, CDR3 protein. A D gene is named only where the DNA matches it firmly. Clone size is given for some rows only: seen once, a few or many times, or a class if the clone is expanded.

clone_size: many; d_call: TRBD1; v_call: TRBV7-9; cdr3_length: 15; j_call: TRBJ2-3; cdr3_nt: TGTGCCAGCAGCTTAGTACAGGGGGGCACAGATACGCAGTATTTT; cdr3_aa: CASSLVQGGTDTQYF
clone_size: many; d_call: TRBD2; v_call: TRBV3-1; cdr3_length: 15; j_call: TRBJ2-5; cdr3_nt: TGTGCCAGCAGCCAAGTTAGCGGGGTTCAAGAGACCCAGTACTTC; cdr3_aa: CASSQVSGVQETQYF
clone_size: many; d_call: -; v_call: TRBV5-6; cdr3_length: 14; j_call: TRBJ1-1; cdr3_nt: TGTGCCAGCAGCTTGGGACAGGAAAACACTGAAGCTTTCTTT; cdr3_aa: CASSLGQENTEAFF
clone_size: many; d_call: -; v_call: TRBV9; cdr3_length: 15; j_call: TRBJ1-2; cdr3_nt: TGTGCCAGCAGCGTAGTTATAAATCTCAACTATGGCTACACCTTC; cdr3_aa: CASSVVINLNYGYTF
clone_size: -; d_call: -; v_call: TRBV20-1; cdr3_length: 13; j_call: TRBJ1-3; cdr3_nt: TGCAGTGCTCGCAGCATAGTGGGAAACACCATATATTTT; cdr3_aa: CSARSIVGNTIYF
clone_size: many; d_call: -; v_call: TRBV12-3/TRBV12-4; cdr3_length: 12; j_call: TRBJ1-1; cdr3_nt: TGTGCCAGCAGGAGAGTGAGGACTGAAGCTTTCTTT; cdr3_aa: CASRRVRTEAFF
clone_size: many; d_call: -; v_call: TRBV12-3/TRBV12-4; cdr3_length: 14; j_call: TRBJ1-1; cdr3_nt: TGTGCCAGCAGAAGGCAGAGCATGAACACTGAAGCTTTCTTT; cdr3_aa: CASRRQSMNTEAFF
clone_size: many; d_call: TRBD1; v_call: TRBV7-6; cdr3_length: 16; j_call: TRBJ2-5; cdr3_nt: TGTGCCAGCAGCTTAGCGGGACAGGGCCCTTCGGAGACCCAGTACTTC; cdr3_aa: CASSLAGQGPSETQYF
clone_size: many; d_call: -; v_call: TRBV9; cdr3_length: 13; j_call: TRBJ1-1; cdr3_nt: TGTGCCAGCGGGCAGTTCATGAACACTGAAGCTTTCTTT; cdr3_aa: CASGQFMNTEAFF
clone_size: many; d_call: -; v_call: TRBV19; cdr3_length: 14; j_call: TRBJ2-7; cdr3_nt: TGTGCCAGTAGTTCTTCCTGGGGGTCGTTCGAGCAGTACTTC; cdr3_aa: CASSSSWGSFEQYF
clone_size: many; d_call: TRBD1; v_call: TRBV5-1; cdr3_length: 17; j_call: TRBJ1-1; cdr3_nt: TGCGCCAGCAGCGGCGGACAGGGGTCTTATGTTATGGCTGAAGCTTTCTTT; cdr3_aa: CASSGGQGSYVMAEAFF
clone_size: few; d_call: TRBD2; v_call: TRBV6-5; cdr3_length: 14; j_call: TRBJ2-5; cdr3_nt: TGTGCCAGCAGTTACGCGGGGGGGGTGGAGACCCAGTACTTC; cdr3_aa: CASSYAGGVETQYF
clone_size: many; d_call: -; v_call: TRBV5-1; cdr3_length: 16; j_call: TRBJ1-4; cdr3_nt: TGCGCCAGCAGCTGGATCGGCGGGGGCTTAAATGAAAAACTGTTTTTT; cdr3_aa: CASSWIGGGLNEKLFF
clone_size: many; d_call: -; v_call: TRBV5-5; cdr3_length: 14; j_call: TRBJ2-5; cdr3_nt: TGTGCCAGCAGCTTGGCGACGGGGCAAGAGACCCAGTACTTC; cdr3_aa: CASSLATGQETQYF
clone_size: many; d_call: -; v_call: TRBV29-1; cdr3_length: 12; j_call: TRBJ1-5; cdr3_nt: TGCAGCGTTGCAGGGGTCAATCAGCCCCAGCATTTT; cdr3_aa: CSVAGVNQPQHF
clone_size: many; d_call: TRBD1; v_call: TRBV6-6; cdr3_length: 15; j_call: TRBJ1-5; cdr3_nt: TGTGCCAGCAGCCGGACAGGGGACATCAATCAGCCCCAGCATTTT; cdr3_aa: CASSRTGDINQPQHF
clone_size: few; d_call: TRBD1; v_call: TRBV12-3/TRBV12-4; cdr3_length: 16; j_call: TRBJ2-5; cdr3_nt: TGTGCCAGCACCTTTGAGACAGGGTGGGACCAAGAGACCCAGTACTTC; cdr3_aa: CASTFETGWDQETQYF
clone_size: few; d_call: TRBD2; v_call: TRBV5-4; cdr3_length: 14; j_call: TRBJ2-5; cdr3_nt: TGTGCCAGCCACATAGCGGGGGGGCCAGAGACCCAGTACTTC; cdr3_aa: CASHIAGGPETQYF
clone_size: -; d_call: TRBD2; v_call: TRBV12-3/TRBV12-4; cdr3_length: 15; j_call: TRBJ2-1; cdr3_nt: TGTGCCAGCAGTGTACTAGCGGGGGCATTAAATGAGCAGTTCTTC; cdr3_aa: CASSVLAGALNEQFF
clone_size: -; d_call: -; v_call: TRBV6-5; cdr3_length: 15; j_call: TRBJ2-1; cdr3_nt: TGTGCCAGCAGTTACTCGGCAGGCCCGTACAATGAGCAGTTCTTC; cdr3_aa: CASSYSAGPYNEQFF
clone_size: many; d_call: TRBD2; v_call: TRBV13; cdr3_length: 16; j_call: TRBJ2-7; cdr3_nt: TGTGCCAGCAGCTCCCAATCTAGCGGGGCTTCCTACGAGCAGTACTTC; cdr3_aa: CASSSQSSGASYEQYF
clone_size: -; d_call: TRBD1; v_call: TRBV9; cdr3_length: 14; j_call: TRBJ1-5; cdr3_nt: TGTGCCAGCAGCGTGGGACAGGCTAATCAGCCCCAGCATTTT; cdr3_aa: CASSVGQANQPQHF
clone_size: many; d_call: TRBD2; v_call: TRBV4-2; cdr3_length: 16; j_call: TRBJ2-2; cdr3_nt: TGTGCCAGCAGCCAAGCGACTAGCGGGGGCACCGGGGAGCTGTTTTTT; cdr3_aa: CASSQATSGGTGELFF
clone_size: many; d_call: TRBD2; v_call: TRBV7-2; cdr3_length: 16; j_call: TRBJ2-6; cdr3_nt: TGTGCCAGCAGCGCCGGGAGGGGCCCTGGGGCCAACGTCCTGACTTTC; cdr3_aa: CASSAGRGPGANVLTF
clone_size: many; d_call: TRBD1; v_call: TRBV12-3/TRBV12-4; cdr3_length: 16; j_call: TRBJ2-2; cdr3_nt: TGTGCCAGCAGTTCTCCGGGACAGGGGGACACCGGGGAGCTGTTTTTT; cdr3_aa: CASSSPGQGDTGELFF
clone_size: many; d_call: -; v_call: TRBV7-8; cdr3_length: 14; j_call: TRBJ2-1; cdr3_nt: TGTGCCAGCAGCTTCAGAGGGAGAGGGTATGAGCAGTTCTTC; cdr3_aa: CASSFRGRGYEQFF
clone_size: few; d_call: TRBD2; v_call: TRBV5-6; cdr3_length: 18; j_call: TRBJ2-3; cdr3_nt: TGTGCCAGCAGCCGGACTAGCGGGGGATCTTATTACACAGATACGCAGTATTTT; cdr3_aa: CASSRTSGGSYYTDTQYF
clone_size: many; d_call: TRBD2; v_call: TRBV12-3/TRBV12-4; cdr3_length: 14; j_call: TRBJ2-7; cdr3_nt: TGTGCCAGCAGTTCCGGACTAGTCTCCTACGAGCAGTACTTC; cdr3_aa: CASSSGLVSYEQYF
clone_size: -; d_call: -; v_call: TRBV20-1; cdr3_length: 10; j_call: TRBJ1-1; cdr3_nt: TGCGCGTGGTCGAACACTGAAGCTTTCTTT; cdr3_aa: CAWSNTEAFF
clone_size: -; d_call: -; v_call: TRBV6-1; cdr3_length: 13; j_call: TRBJ2-7; cdr3_nt: TGTGCCAGCAGATCGGGACAAAGCTACGAGCAGTACTTC; cdr3_aa: CASRSGQSYEQYF
clone_size: many; d_call: TRBD2; v_call: TRBV20-1; cdr3_length: 16; j_call: TRBJ2-3; cdr3_nt: TGCAGTACGGGACTAGCGGGGGGCGGTGGTCCAGATACGCAGTATTTT; cdr3_aa: CSTGLAGGGGPDTQYF
clone_size: many; d_call: -; v_call: TRBV12-3/TRBV12-4; cdr3_length: 12; j_call: TRBJ1-1; cdr3_nt: TGTGCCAGCAGTTTCGTGAACACTGAAGCTTTCTTT; cdr3_aa: CASSFVNTEAFF
clone_size: -; d_call: -; v_call: TRBV20-1; cdr3_length: 13; j_call: TRBJ1-6; cdr3_nt: TGCAGTGCTAGTGTGGTCGGGGGGTCACCCCTCCACTTT; cdr3_aa: CSASVVGGSPLHF
clone_size: many; d_call: TRBD1; v_call: TRBV2; cdr3_length: 13; j_call: TRBJ1-2; cdr3_nt: TGTGCCAGCAGGCCGGACAGGGTGGAGGGCTACACCTTC; cdr3_aa: CASRPDRVEGYTF
clone_size: many; d_call: TRBD1; v_call: TRBV5-1; cdr3_length: 15; j_call: TRBJ2-3; cdr3_nt: TGCGCCAGCAACCCACGGGACAGAAACACAGATACGCAGTATTTT; cdr3_aa: CASNPRDRNTDTQYF
clone_size: many; d_call: -; v_call: TRBV29-1; cdr3_length: 15; j_call: TRBJ2-1; cdr3_nt: TGCAGCGTTGAAGGGACAGACAAAGGTATCTATGAGCAGTTCTTC; cdr3_aa: CSVEGTDKGIYEQFF
clone_size: many; d_call: -; v_call: TRBV29-1; cdr3_length: 13; j_call: TRBJ2-2; cdr3_nt: TGCAGCGTTGGTGGGGGCCTCTCAGGGGAGCTGTTTTTT; cdr3_aa: CSVGGGLSGELFF
clone_size: many; d_call: -; v_call: TRBV7-9; cdr3_length: 15; j_call: TRBJ2-7; cdr3_nt: TGTGCCAGCAGCTTAGGACCAGGGAGCTCCTACGAGCAGTACTTC; cdr3_aa: CASSLGPGSSYEQYF
clone_size: many; d_call: -; v_call: TRBV30; cdr3_length: 13; j_call: TRBJ2-1; cdr3_nt: TGTGCCTGGACCCCCCCCGGGGGCAATGAGCAGTTCTTC; cdr3_aa: CAWTPPGGNEQFF
clone_size: many; d_call: TRBD2; v_call: TRBV7-6; cdr3_length: 17; j_call: TRBJ2-1; cdr3_nt: TGTGCCAGCAGCCCGAGGACTAGCGGGGCTACCTACAATGAGCAGTTCTTC; cdr3_aa: CASSPRTSGATYNEQFF
clone_size: -; d_call: -; v_call: TRBV7-8; cdr3_length: 14; j_call: TRBJ2-7; cdr3_nt: TGTGCCAGCAGCGGGGGGGACAGAGGGGGCGAGCAGTACTTC; cdr3_aa: CASSGGDRGGEQYF
clone_size: many; d_call: TRBD1; v_call: TRBV29-1; cdr3_length: 13; j_call: TRBJ1-2; cdr3_nt: TGCAGCGTTGGGGACAGTGCGGACTATGGCTACACCTTC; cdr3_aa: CSVGDSADYGYTF
clone_size: many; d_call: -; v_call: TRBV7-2; cdr3_length: 15; j_call: TRBJ2-5; cdr3_nt: TGTGCCAGCAGCCTACAGGGAATTAGCCAAGAGACCCAGTACTTC; cdr3_aa: CASSLQGISQETQYF
clone_size: many; d_call: -; v_call: TRBV19; cdr3_length: 15; j_call: TRBJ1-5; cdr3_nt: TGTGCCAGTAGACCCCTCCTGGGGGGCAATCAGCCCCAGCATTTT; cdr3_aa: CASRPLLGGNQPQHF
clone_size: many; d_call: -; v_call: TRBV10-1; cdr3_length: 14; j_call: TRBJ2-7; cdr3_nt: TGCGCCAGCAGTGAGACAGCACGCAGCTACGAGCAGTACTTC; cdr3_aa: CASSETARSYEQYF
clone_size: many; d_call: TRBD1; v_call: TRBV7-9; cdr3_length: 13; j_call: TRBJ2-1; cdr3_nt: TGTGCCAGCAGCTTGGGACAGGCTATTTTCCAGTTCTTC; cdr3_aa: CASSLGQAIFQFF
clone_size: few; d_call: -; v_call: TRBV21-1; cdr3_length: 15; j_call: TRBJ2-5; cdr3_nt: TGTGCCAGCAGCCGACACTCATCCCTTCAAGAGACCCAGTACTTC; cdr3_aa: CASSRHSSLQETQYF
clone_size: many; d_call: TRBD2; v_call: TRBV12-3/TRBV12-4; cdr3_length: 16; j_call: TRBJ2-1; cdr3_nt: TGTGCCAGCAGCCTTCTGGCTAGCGGGGGGAGGGGTGAGCAGTTCTTC; cdr3_aa: CASSLLASGGRGEQFF
clone_size: many; d_call: TRBD1; v_call: TRBV27; cdr3_length: 17; j_call: TRBJ2-2; cdr3_nt: TGTGCCAGCAGTTTATCCCCGGGACAGGGATCCGCCGGGGAGCTGTTTTTT; cdr3_aa: CASSLSPGQGSAGELFF
clone_size: -; d_call: -; v_call: TRBV4-2; cdr3_length: 16; j_call: TRBJ2-1; cdr3_nt: TGTGCCAGCAGCCAAGAGGGGGGAATCTCCTACAATGAGCAGTTCTTC; cdr3_aa: CASSQEGGISYNEQFF
clone_size: many; d_call: -; v_call: TRBV5-6; cdr3_length: 13; j_call: TRBJ1-2; cdr3_nt: TGTGCCAGCAGCTTGGGCAGAGACTATGGCTACACCTTC; cdr3_aa: CASSLGRDYGYTF
clone_size: many; d_call: -; v_call: TRBV29-1; cdr3_length: 12; j_call: TRBJ1-1; cdr3_nt: TGCAGCGTTGGGGCAGTGAACACTGAAGCTTTCTTT; cdr3_aa: CSVGAVNTEAFF